Below are 22 T cell receptor beta chains sequenced from a single sample in a study of technical replicates of blood from several donors. Profiled with immunoSEQ multiplex PCR; TCRdb holds only in-frame clones, not every one. The sample has nearly 80,000 clones, approximately 93% seen once. What was sequenced was T cells isolated from PBMCs. The origin of the receptors is a human donor in good health.

This chain links TRBV15 with TRBJ1-1; D is unresolved. This CDR3 is 17 amino acids long. CDR1 is LNHNV, CDR2 YYDKDF, per germline (reference sequence). V lost 0 bases and J 10 bases, leaving 24 bases between the germline ends. CDR3 DNA sequence: TGTGCCACCAGCAGAGATGGATCGATAGCGGACGGCTTTGGAGCTTTCTTT. It yields the protein CATSRDGSIADGFGAFF.

The chain couples TRBV27 to TRBJ2-5; TRBD2 agrees at 11 bases. CDR1 is MNHEY, CDR2 SMNVEV, per germline (reference sequence). After removal of 7 bases from V and 2 bases from J, the junction contained 9 bases not matched to a gene. This CDR3 spans 16 amino acids. The CDR3 loop is CASNPLGTSGQETQYF. The CDR3 DNA is TGTGCCAGCAACCCACTAGGGACTAGCGGACAAGAGACCCAGTACTTC.

This rearrangement joins TRBV5-4 to TRBJ2-7; 11 positions match TRBD2. J lost 4 bases, V lost 2 bases, and 2 bases had no gene match. The CDR3 consists of 14 residues. From germline, CDR1 is SGHNT and CDR2 YYREEE (reference sequence). The DNA of the CDR3 is TGTGCCAGCAGCTTTGGGACTAGCGGATACGAGCAGTACTTC. Its protein is CASSFGTSGYEQYF.

The chain recombines TRBV6-4 with TRBJ2-1, with D perhaps TRBD1 (6 bases). The germline V gene encodes CDR1 MRHNA and CDR2 SNTAGT. Trimming took 10 bases from V and 8 from J, leaving 21 bases between them. The length of the CDR3 is 14 residues. The CDR3 loop is CAKPRQADRDEQFF. The CDR3 bases are TGTGCCAAGCCGAGACAGGCTGATCGGGATGAGCAGTTCTTC.

The chain has TRBV5-1 and TRBJ2-1; no firm D call. The CDR3 spans 15 residues. Per the germline V gene, CDR1 is SGHRS and CDR2 is YFSETQ. The V gene lost 4 bases and the J gene lost 3 bases, with 14 bases spanning the gap. The CDR3 nucleotides are TGCGCCAGCAGCCTGGGTGGGCCTGGCTACAATGAGCAGTTCTTC. Protein product: CASSLGGPGYNEQFF.

The chain links TRBV11-2 to TRBJ2-1; TRBD2 aligns across 11 bases. Germline CDR1 is SGHAT and CDR2 is FQNNGV. The CDR3 contains 14 residues. V was clipped by 5 bases and J by 7 bases; unmatched bases: 4. The CDR3 sequence: CASSLTSGDNEQFF. In nucleotides, the CDR3 is TGTGCCAGCAGCCTGACTAGCGGGGATAATGAGCAGTTCTTC.

The J gene is TRBJ2-7, the V gene TRBV6-1; 7 positions match TRBD2. J lost 4 bases, V lost 1 base, and 7 bases had no gene match. The CDR3 spans 15 residues. Germline CDR1 reads MNHNS; CDR2 reads SASEGT. The DNA for the CDR3 is TGTGCCAGCAGTGAAGGGGCGGGAGTAGAATACGAGCAGTACTTC. It translates to CASSEGAGVEYEQYF.

The rearrangement links TRBV5-1 to TRBJ2-3; tentatively, D is TRBD2 (5 bases). Deletions cut 0 bases from V and 3 bases from J, with 11 bases between. The length of the CDR3 is 15 residues. Germline V lookup: CDR1 SGHRS, CDR2 YFSETQ. The CDR3 bases are TGCGCCAGCAGCTTGGTGGAGCGGAGAACAGATACGCAGTATTTT. Translation gives CASSLVERRTDTQYF.

The DNA for the CDR3 is TGCAGCGTTGACTCGAACACCGGGGAGCTGTTTTTT. It encodes CSVDSNTGELFF. V gene TRBV29-1 combines with J gene TRBJ2-2, with D unclear. Germline V lookup: CDR1 SQVTM, CDR2 ANQGSEA. The CDR3 runs 12 residues. V was shortened by 3 bases and J by 0 bases, with 2 bases between the two germline ends.

This chain uses TRBV6-6 with TRBJ1-5, with no clear D. V was shortened by 6 bases and J by 4 bases, with 7 bases between the two germline ends. CDR3 length: 12 residues. Germline CDR1 reads MNHNY; CDR2 reads SVGAGI (reference sequence). CDR3 sequence (DNA): TGTGCCAGCAGGGAGGAAAATCAGCCCCAGCATTTT. Amino acids: CASREENQPQHF.

The chain employs TRBV28 and TRBJ2-7; tentative D call: TRBD2 (5 bases). The CDR3 has 11 residues. The germline gives CDR1 MDHEN, CDR2 SYDVKM. V gave up 5 bases and J gave up 5 bases, with 7 bases separating them. CDR3 in amino acids: CASSRGNEQYF. DNA for the CDR3: TGTGCCAGCAGTAGAGGGAACGAGCAGTACTTC.

The sample holds a few counts of this clone. The genes are TRBV9 and TRBJ1-1, with D unresolved. The CDR3 is 13 amino acids. Germline-derived CDR1 and CDR2 are SGDLS and YYNGEE. Trimming removed 2 bases at V and 4 bases at J, with 9 bases between. The CDR3 region is CASSVGSSTEAFF. The CDR3 nucleotides are TGTGCCAGCAGCGTCGGGTCTAGCACTGAAGCTTTCTTT.

This sequence joins TRBV5-6 and TRBJ2-7; D call uncertain. The ends were cut back, 0 bases at V and 4 bases at J, with 5 bases in the middle. The germline V gene encodes CDR1 SGHDT and CDR2 YYEEEE. This CDR3 is 12 amino acids long. Here the CDR3 DNA reads TGTGCCAGCAGCTTGGACAGATACGAGCAGTACTTC. Amino acid sequence: CASSLDRYEQYF. Using reference TRBV5-6 and TRBJ2-7 for the parts outside the CDR3, the full variable domain is DAGVTQSPTHLIKTRGQQVTLRCSPKSGHDTVSWYQQALGQGPQFIFQYYEEEERQRGNFPDRFSGHQFPNYSSELNVNALLLGDSALYLCASSLDRYEQYFGPGTRLTVT.

Of note for this clone: The sample contains more than one DNA sequence encoding this CDR3. The rearrangement joins TRBV29-1 to TRBJ2-7, with D perhaps TRBD2 (6 bases). The germline V and J ends were trimmed by 4 bases and 2 bases, with 12 bases remaining between them. The CDR3 runs to 13 residues. Germline CDR1 SQVTM, CDR2 ANQGSEA. The CDR3 nucleotides read TGCAGCGTTGTGGGAGGATCCACCTACGAGCAGTACTTC. Translating gives CSVVGGSTYEQYF.

The rearrangement links TRBV27 to TRBJ2-1, with TRBD2 matching 9 bases. Germline V CDR1 and CDR2: MNHEY, SMNVEV (reference sequence). There are 14 residues in the CDR3. With V trimmed by 3 bases and J by 7 bases, 4 bases remained unmatched. CDR3 protein: CASSLSGLANEQFF. The CDR3 DNA reads as TGTGCCAGCAGTTTGAGTGGACTAGCGAATGAGCAGTTCTTC.

The chain uses TRBV9 and TRBJ2-2, with a tentative D call TRBD1 (6 bases). Germline V lookup: CDR1 SGDLS, CDR2 YYNGEE. The V end was cut by 1 base, the J end by 7 bases, with 11 bases between. The CDR3 spans 14 residues. The CDR3 coding sequence is TGTGCCAGCAGCGTATACAGGGTTGGCGGGGAGCTGTTTTTT. Its protein is CASSVYRVGGELFF.

The genes are TRBV7-2 and TRBJ2-1; TRBD2 is a possible D gene (6 bases). V shed 6 bases and J shed 4 bases, with 16 bases lying between them. This CDR3 contains 15 residues. Germline V CDR1 and CDR2: SGHTA, FQGNSA. CDR3 sequence (DNA): TGTGCCAGCAGGCCCTCTAGCGTAACTTACAATGAGCAGTTCTTC. It translates to CASRPSSVTYNEQFF.

Only a few counts were recorded for this clone. V usage is TRBV7-3 and J usage is TRBJ2-1, with D possibly matching TRBD2 (6 bases). V gave up 4 bases and J gave up 6 bases, with 13 bases separating them. The CDR3 extends over 14 amino acids. Germline V gene sequence: CDR1 SGHTA, CDR2 FQGTGA. In DNA, the CDR3 is TGTGCCAGCAGCTCTCTCGGGAGCGGCAATGAGCAGTTCTTC. This sequence encodes CASSSLGSGNEQFF.

V usage is TRBV21-1 and J usage is TRBJ2-7; the D segment call TRBD1 is taken from the table without a DNA check. TRBV21-1 is a known pseudogene. The CDR3 extends over 19 amino acids. The CDR3 bases are TGTGCCAGCAGCAAGGGTTTTAACGTCGGCAGGTTCTTTTCCTACGAGCAGTACTTC. This gives the protein CASSKGFNVGRFFSYEQYF.

The CDR3 reads CASSFRDLTSIQFF. The CDR3 DNA is TGTGCCAGCAGTTTCCGCGACTTAACTAGCATCCAGTTCTTC. This rearrangement joins TRBV27 to TRBJ2-1, with TRBD2 as a possible D gene (6 bases). V was cut by 3 bases and J by 13 bases, with 19 bases left in between. Germline CDR1 MNHEY, CDR2 SMNVEV (reference sequence). The CDR3 loop spans 14 amino acids.

This sequence joins TRBV13 and TRBJ2-7; D is unresolved. Trimming shortened V by 3 bases and J by 2 bases, and 11 bases separated the two germline ends. Germline V lookup: CDR1 PRHDT, CDR2 FYEKMQ (reference sequence). This CDR3 region has 14 residues. CDR3 bases: TGTGCCAGCAGCTTCAATCCGGAGCCCTACGAGCAGTACTTC. It codes for CASSFNPEPYEQYF.

J is TRBJ2-3 and V is TRBV5-6; D not certain. CDR1 and CDR2 from the germline V gene are SGHDT and YYEEEE. V lost 4 bases, J lost 5 bases, and 8 bases lay in between. The CDR3 length is 12 residues. CDR3 residues: CASSRIVDTQYF. As DNA, the CDR3 is TGTGCCAGCAGCCGAATAGTAGATACGCAGTATTTT.